This TCR beta chain was obtained from a study of breast tumors, draining lymph nodes, adjacent tissues. Points from the study as a whole: Luminal-like breast cancer showed significantly greater tumor-nontumor repertoire similarity than basal-like breast cancer did. Compared with lymph nodes, tumors were less diverse; compared with nontumor tissue, more.

TCRdb ran MiXCR on the multiplex PCR reads and lists one entry per CDR3 protein. The repertoire holds 150,000 to 250,000 distinct CDR3 sequences, with approximately 30% as singletons. The sample holds many counts of this clonotype. Antigen: not known. Breast cancer patients provided tissue from their axillary draining lymph nodes. Germline CDR1 reads DFQATT; CDR2 reads SNEGSKA (reference sequence). The V and J ends lost 3 bases and 0 bases respectively, with 15 bases between them. This CDR3 has 15 amino acids. This clonotype was sampled from a female donor with breast cancer. Some clones in this sample may be carry-over from other donors' samples. The rearrangement links TRBV20-1 to TRBJ2-7; D call uncertain. The sequencing sample was made of axillary lymph node tissue. For the CDR3, the DNA is TGCAGTGCTAGCGCAGTAGGTGATAGCTCCTACGAGCAGTACTTC. This encodes CSASAVGDSSYEQYF.